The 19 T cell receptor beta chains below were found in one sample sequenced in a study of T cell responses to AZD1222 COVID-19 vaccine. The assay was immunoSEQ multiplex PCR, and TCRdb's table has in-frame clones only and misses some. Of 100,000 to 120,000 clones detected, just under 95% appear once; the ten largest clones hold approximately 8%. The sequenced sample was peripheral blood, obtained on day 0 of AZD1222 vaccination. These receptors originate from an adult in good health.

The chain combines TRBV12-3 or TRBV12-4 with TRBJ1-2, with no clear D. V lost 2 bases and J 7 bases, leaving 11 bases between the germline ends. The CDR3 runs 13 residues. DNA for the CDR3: TGTGCCAGCAGTTTAATGGGCCAAGCTGGCTACACCTTC. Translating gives CASSLMGQAGYTF.

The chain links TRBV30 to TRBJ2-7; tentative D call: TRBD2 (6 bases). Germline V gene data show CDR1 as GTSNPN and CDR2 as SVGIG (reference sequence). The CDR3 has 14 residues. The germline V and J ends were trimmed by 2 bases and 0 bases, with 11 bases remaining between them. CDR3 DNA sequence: TGTGCCTGGAGTCTGGAGGGGTTCTCCTACGAGCAGTACTTC. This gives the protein CAWSLEGFSYEQYF.

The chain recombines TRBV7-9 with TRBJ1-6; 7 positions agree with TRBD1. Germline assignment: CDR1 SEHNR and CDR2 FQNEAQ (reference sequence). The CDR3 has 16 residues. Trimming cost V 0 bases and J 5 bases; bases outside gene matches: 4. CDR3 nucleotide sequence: TGTGCCAGCAGCTTAGCAGGGCAGGGGGATAATTCACCCCTCCACTTT. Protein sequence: CASSLAGQGDNSPLHF.

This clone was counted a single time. The chain's CDR3 is CASRKSGGVGYGYTF. The CDR3 DNA reads as TGTGCCAGCAGAAAATCAGGGGGAGTAGGCTATGGCTACACCTTC. This sequence joins TRBV2 and TRBJ1-2; 7 bases agree with TRBD1. Per germline, CDR1 SNHLY and CDR2 FYNNEI. The junction had 11 bases not matched to a gene; V was cut back by 6 bases and J by 4 bases. The CDR3 has 15 amino acids.

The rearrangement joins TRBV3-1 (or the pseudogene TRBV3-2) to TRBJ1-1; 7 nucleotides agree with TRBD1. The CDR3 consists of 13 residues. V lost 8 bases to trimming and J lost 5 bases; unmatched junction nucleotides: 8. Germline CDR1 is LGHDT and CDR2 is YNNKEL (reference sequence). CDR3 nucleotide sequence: TGTGCCAGCTCCCGAAGGGGGCGAACTGAAGCTTTCTTT. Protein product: CASSRRGRTEAFF.

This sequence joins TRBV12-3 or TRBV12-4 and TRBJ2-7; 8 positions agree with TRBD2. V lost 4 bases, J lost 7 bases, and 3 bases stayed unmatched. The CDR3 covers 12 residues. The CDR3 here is CASSWGLGEQYF. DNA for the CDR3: TGTGCCAGCAGTTGGGGACTAGGAGAGCAGTACTTC.

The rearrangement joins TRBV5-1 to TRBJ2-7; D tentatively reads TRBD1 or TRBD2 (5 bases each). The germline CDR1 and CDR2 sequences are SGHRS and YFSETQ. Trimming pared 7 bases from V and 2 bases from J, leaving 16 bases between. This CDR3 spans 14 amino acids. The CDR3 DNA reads TGCGCCAGCTGTTGGGGCCAGGGACCCTACGAGCAGTACTTC. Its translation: CASCWGQGPYEQYF.

The CDR3 loop reads CASSQLNTEAFF. The CDR3 bases are TGTGCCAGCAGCCAACTAAACACTGAAGCTTTCTTT. The chain employs TRBV14 and TRBJ1-1, with D uncertain. Germline V gene sequence: CDR1 SGHDN, CDR2 FVKESK. V was pared by 2 bases and J by 2 bases, with 3 bases between. The CDR3 spans 12 residues.

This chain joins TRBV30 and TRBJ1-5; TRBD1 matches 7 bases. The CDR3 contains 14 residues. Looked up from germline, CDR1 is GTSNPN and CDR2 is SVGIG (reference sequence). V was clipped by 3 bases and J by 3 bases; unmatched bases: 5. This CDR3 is CAWRAQGVNQPQHF. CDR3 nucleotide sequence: TGTGCCTGGAGAGCTCAGGGGGTCAATCAGCCCCAGCATTTT.

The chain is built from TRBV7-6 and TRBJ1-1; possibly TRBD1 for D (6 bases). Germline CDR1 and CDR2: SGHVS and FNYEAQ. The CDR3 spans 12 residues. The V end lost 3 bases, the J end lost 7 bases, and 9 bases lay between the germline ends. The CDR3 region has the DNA TGTGCCAGCAGCTTCCGGGACAATGAAGCTTTCTTT. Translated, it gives CASSFRDNEAFF.

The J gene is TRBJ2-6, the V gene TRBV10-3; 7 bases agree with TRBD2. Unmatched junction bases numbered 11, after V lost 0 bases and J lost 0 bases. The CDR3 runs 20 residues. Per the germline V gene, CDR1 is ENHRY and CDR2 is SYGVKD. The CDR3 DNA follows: TGTGCCATCAGTGAGTCTGGGGGGAGGGAGCGGGGCTCTGGGGCCAACGTCCTGACTTTC. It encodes CAISESGGRERGSGANVLTF.

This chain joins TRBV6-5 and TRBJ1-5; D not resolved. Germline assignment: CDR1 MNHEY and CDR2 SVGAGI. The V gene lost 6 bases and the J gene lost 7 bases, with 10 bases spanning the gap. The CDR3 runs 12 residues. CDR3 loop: CASRPGYQPQHF. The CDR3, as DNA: TGTGCCAGCAGGCCCGGGTACCAGCCCCAGCATTTT.

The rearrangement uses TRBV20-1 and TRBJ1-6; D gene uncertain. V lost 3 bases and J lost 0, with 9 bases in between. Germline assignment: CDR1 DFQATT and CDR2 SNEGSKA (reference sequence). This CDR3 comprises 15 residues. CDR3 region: CSASGLSSYNSPLHF. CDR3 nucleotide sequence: TGCAGTGCTAGTGGCCTGAGCTCCTATAATTCACCCCTCCACTTT.

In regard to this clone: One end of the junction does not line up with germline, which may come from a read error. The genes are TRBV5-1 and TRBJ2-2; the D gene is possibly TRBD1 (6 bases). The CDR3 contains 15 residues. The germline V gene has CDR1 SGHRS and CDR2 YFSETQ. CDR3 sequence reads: CASSLAPTGTGELFF. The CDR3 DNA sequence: TGCGCCAGCAGTTTGGCCCCGACAGGCACCGGGGAGCTGTTTTTT.

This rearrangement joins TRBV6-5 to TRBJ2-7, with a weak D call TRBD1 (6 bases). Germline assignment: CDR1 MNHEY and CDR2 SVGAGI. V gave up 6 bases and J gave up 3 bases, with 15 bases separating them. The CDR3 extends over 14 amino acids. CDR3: CASSQHGQSYEQYF. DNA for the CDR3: TGTGCCAGCAGCCAGCACGGACAGAGCTACGAGCAGTACTTC.

CDR3 sequence reads: CASSPIGTGLTGELFF. Written as DNA, the CDR3 is TGTGCCAGCAGCCCTATAGGGACAGGACTCACCGGGGAGCTGTTTTTT. The genes are TRBV27 and TRBJ2-2; 8 bases are a match to TRBD1. Germline lookup yields CDR1 MNHEY and CDR2 SMNVEV (reference sequence). The CDR3 extends over 16 amino acids. Losses at the gene ends were 6 bases for V and 4 bases for J; bases not matched to a gene: 10.

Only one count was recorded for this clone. The CDR3 nucleotides read TGTGCCAGCAGTTGGGGCTTCTTCTATGGCTACACCTTC. Protein sequence: CASSWGFFYGYTF. V is TRBV28 and J is TRBJ1-2; tentative D call: TRBD1 (5 bases). V was cut by 4 bases and J by 4 bases, with 10 bases left in between. CDR1 is MDHEN and CDR2 is SYDVKM in the germline V gene. The CDR3 is made up of 13 amino acids.

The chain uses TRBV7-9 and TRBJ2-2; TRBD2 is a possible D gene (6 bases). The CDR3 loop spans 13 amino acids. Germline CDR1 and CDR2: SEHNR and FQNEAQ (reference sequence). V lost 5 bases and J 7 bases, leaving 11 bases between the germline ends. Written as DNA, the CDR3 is TGTGCCAGCAGCCGAGGCGGGGACGGGGAGCTGTTTTTT. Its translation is CASSRGGDGELFF.

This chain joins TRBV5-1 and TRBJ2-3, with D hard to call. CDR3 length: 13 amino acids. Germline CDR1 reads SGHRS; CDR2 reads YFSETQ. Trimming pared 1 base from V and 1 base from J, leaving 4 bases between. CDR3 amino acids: CASSLRGTDTQYF. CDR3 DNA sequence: TGCGCCAGCAGCTTGAGGGGCACAGATACGCAGTATTTT.